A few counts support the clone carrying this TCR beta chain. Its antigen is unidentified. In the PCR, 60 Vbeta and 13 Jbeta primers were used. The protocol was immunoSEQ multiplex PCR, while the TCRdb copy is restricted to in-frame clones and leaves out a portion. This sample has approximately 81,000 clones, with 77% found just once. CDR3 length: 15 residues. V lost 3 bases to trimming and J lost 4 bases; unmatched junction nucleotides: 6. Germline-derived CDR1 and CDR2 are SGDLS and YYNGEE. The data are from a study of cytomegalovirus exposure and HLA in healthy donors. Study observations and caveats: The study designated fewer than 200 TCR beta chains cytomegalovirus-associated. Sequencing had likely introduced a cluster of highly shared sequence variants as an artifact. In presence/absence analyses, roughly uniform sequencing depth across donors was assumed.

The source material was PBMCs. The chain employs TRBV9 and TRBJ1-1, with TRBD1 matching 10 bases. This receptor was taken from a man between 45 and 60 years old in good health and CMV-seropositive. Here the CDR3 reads CASSGDRGSGTEAFF. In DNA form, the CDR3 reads TGTGCCAGCAGCGGGGACAGGGGATCTGGCACTGAAGCTTTCTTT.